The sequence of this TCR beta chain was determined in a study of beta chain features in type 1 diabetes. Study summary: Across the samples, 100 million to 130 million sorted cells were examined in total. Findings of the study overall: In comparison with healthy donors, patients had naive, central memory and Treg TCRB repertoires that appeared more similar. Any HLA type influence on TCRB rearrangement was left unresolved here.

The table lists this clone with many counts. No antigen is known for it. What was sequenced were expressed TCRB transcripts, since all of the isolated RNA had been reverse transcribed. The table came from immunoSEQ multiplex PCR; TCRdb's copy has only in-frame clones and leaves some out. The sample carries 200,000 to 250,000 clones, under 13% recorded once. Germline loops: CDR1 GTSNPN, CDR2 SVGIG (reference sequence). V was cut by 3 bases and J by 6 bases, with 12 bases left in between. The CDR3 is made up of 13 amino acids. The sequenced material came from central memory CD4+ T cells from blood. The chain carries TRBV30 and TRBJ1-5; D gene unclear. The origin of this receptor is a man aged 18 to 30 in good health. The CDR3 here is CAWSLQQSQPQHF. The CDR3 region has the DNA TGTGCCTGGAGCCTCCAACAAAGTCAGCCCCAGCATTTT.